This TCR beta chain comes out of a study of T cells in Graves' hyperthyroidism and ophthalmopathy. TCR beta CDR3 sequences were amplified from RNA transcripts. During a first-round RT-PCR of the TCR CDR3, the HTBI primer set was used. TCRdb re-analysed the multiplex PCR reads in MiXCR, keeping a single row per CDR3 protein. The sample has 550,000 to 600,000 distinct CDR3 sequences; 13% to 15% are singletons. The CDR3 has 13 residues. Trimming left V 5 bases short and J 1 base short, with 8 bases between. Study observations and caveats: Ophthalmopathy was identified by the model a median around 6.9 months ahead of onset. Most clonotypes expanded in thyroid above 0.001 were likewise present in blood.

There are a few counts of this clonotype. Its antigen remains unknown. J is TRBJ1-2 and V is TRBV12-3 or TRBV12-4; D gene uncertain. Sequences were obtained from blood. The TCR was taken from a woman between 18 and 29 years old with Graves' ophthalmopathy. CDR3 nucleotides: TGTGCCAGCAGTCCCTTAAATAACTATGGCTACACCTTC. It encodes CASSPLNNYGYTF.